Listed below are T cell receptor beta chains from one sample, sequenced in a study of a mutant IDH1 vaccine in newly diagnosed glioma. What these receptors recognize is not known. Profiling relied on immunoSEQ multiplex PCR, and the TCRdb table lists in-frame clones only, not all of them. The sample records some 130,000 clones, 80% being singletons. Material: PBMCs, obtained from a glioma patient whose treatment included an IDH1 peptide vaccine. These TCRs come from a man between 40 and 49 years old with glioma. Each CDR3 is given without its conserved first and last residue. Rows may omit the clone size; those that give it use once, few, many or a size class.

v_call clone_size cdr3_aa
TRBV5-5 NA ASSSRGDSSYNEQF
TRBV4-1 NA ASSQDRMETGGYT
TRBV6-5 NA ASRRDYEQY
TRBV2 NA ASSEGQGMYQPQH
TRBV28 NA ASSSRTFSNQPQH
TRBV9 few ASSLAGRETQY
TRBV6-5 NA ASSYTARTDTQY
TRBV7-2 NA ASSLGARSGRETQY
TRBV6-4 few ASSATGADTGELF
TRBV5-6 NA ASSLDRYQETQY
TRBV11-2 NA ASSLLGGTNYGYT
TRBV30 few AWSVRAGGIRGNTEAF
TRBV28 once ASSPGGGGAGQPQH
TRBV29-1 few SVAGGRGQGQPQH
TRBV30 few AWSDMTGRNQPQH
TRBV6-1 NA ASRRSGGGADTQY
TRBV4-3 NA ASSLRQGPTGELF
TRBV6-4 many ASSMEGSNQPQH
TRBV11-2 NA ASSQPDRINYGYT
TRBV5-1 NA ASSLVLGGSTDTQY
TRBV27 few ASSLWGPNTGELF
TRBV7-8 once ASSSYGSSPSYEQF
TRBV7-9 NA ASSLNRDSNQPQH
TRBV19 NA ASSTRWNGYT
TRBV30 NA AWSPGDNEQF
TRBV19 NA ASRFRQETNTEAF
TRBV5-1 NA ASSPGRGTYEQY